This T cell receptor (beta chain) was retrieved from a study of T cells expressing NK-cell markers. Whole-study results and caveats: 1.0-7.0% of CD8+ T cells in several donors belonged to dominant NKG2C+ clonotypes. A handful of donors showed these clonotypes also leading the CD3+CD56-NKG2C+ fraction.

For each CDR3 protein, TCRdb gives one entry from its re-call of the 5' RACE reads, without DNA. The sample spans roughly 390,000 distinct CDR3 sequences; the ten largest clones claim roughly 5.4%. Comment on this clonotype: No antigen is known for it.

The CDR3 spans 16 residues. Sequencing was carried out using blood T cells: a sorted CD56 or NKG2C T cell subset, CD4+ or CD8+ T cells, or bulk PBMC T cells (not recorded which). This chain links TRBV12-3 or TRBV12-4 with TRBJ2-1; the TCRdb call, TRBD1, lacks DNA for checking. This clonotype was sampled from a man aged 18 to 69 in good health. The CDR3 spells CASSRYRLKSYNEQFF.